This T cell receptor beta chain was identified during a study of control samples from healthy donors and cancer patients. This CDR3 is 14 amino acids long. Deletions cut 9 bases from V and 0 bases from J, with 12 bases between. The germline V gene has CDR1 MNHEY and CDR2 SMNVEV (reference sequence). The data were produced by immunoSEQ multiplex PCR, yet TCRdb's version contains in-frame clones alone and is incomplete. The sample shows 95,000 to 130,000 clones, around 91% of them seen only once. Sequencing was performed on PBMCs. The chain links TRBV27 to TRBJ2-1; the D call may be TRBD1 or TRBD2 (6 bases each). The TCR sequence derives from a woman in her forties or fifties with colorectal cancer. The CDR3 loop is CARTGASSYNEQFF. CDR3 DNA: TGTGCCAGAACGGGGGCTAGCTCCTACAATGAGCAGTTCTTC.